Following are 6 T cell receptor beta chains from one sample sequenced in a study of blood T cell repertoires in COVID-19. Produced via immunoSEQ multiplex PCR; TCRdb's table is partial and in-frame only. The sample holds around 310,000 clones, 75% to 90% seen once. Sequencing was done on a sample of PBMCs or T cells enriched from blood (not recorded which). Receptors originate from a man aged 30 to 39 who had recovered from COVID-19.

The chain is built from TRBV14 and TRBJ1-3, with 11 positions matching TRBD1. Trimming at V came to 4 bases and at J to 1 base, leaving 6 bases not matched to a gene. The CDR3 sequence is 17 residues long. Germline V lookup: CDR1 SGHDN, CDR2 FVKESK. The CDR3 nucleotides are TGTGCCAGCAGCCTCGGACAGGGGGCGGCTTCTGGAAACACCATATATTTT. Translated, it gives CASSLGQGAASGNTIYF.

The chain employs TRBV28 and TRBJ1-1, with D unclear. Trimming removed 3 bases at V and 5 bases at J, with 7 bases between. This CDR3 spans 12 amino acids. Germline assignment: CDR1 MDHEN and CDR2 SYDVKM. The CDR3 loop reads CASSFGRTEAFF. As DNA, the CDR3 is TGTGCCAGCAGTTTCGGGAGGACTGAAGCTTTCTTT.

The chain couples TRBV28 to TRBJ1-2; 11 nucleotides match TRBD1. The V gene's germline CDR1 is MDHEN and CDR2 SYDVKM. The J segment lost 4 bases and the V segment lost 3 bases, leaving 4 bases of the junction unmatched. This CDR3 comprises 15 residues. The CDR3 sequence is CASSFPGQGAYGYTF. The CDR3 DNA sequence: TGTGCCAGCAGTTTCCCCGGACAGGGGGCCTATGGCTACACCTTC.

The genes are TRBV7-2 and TRBJ2-7, with 8 bases identical to TRBD2. This CDR3 has 14 amino acids. Germline CDR1 is SGHTA and CDR2 is FQGNSA. The V and J ends lost 5 bases and 2 bases, in that order; junction bases with no gene match: 5. The CDR3 DNA reads as TGTGCCAGCAGCCTAACTAGCGGCGCCTACGAGCAGTACTTC. This sequence encodes CASSLTSGAYEQYF. Supplemented by reference TRBV7-2 and TRBJ2-7, the full variable domain reads GAGVSQSPSNKVTEKGKDVELRCDPISGHTALYWYRQSLGQGLEFLIYFQGNSAPDKSGLPSDRFSAERTGGSVSTLTIQRTQQEDSAVYLCASSLTSGAYEQYFGPGTRLTVT.

This chain uses TRBV5-6 with TRBJ1-1, with 7 positions matching TRBD1. In germline, CDR1 is SGHDT, CDR2 YYEEEE. The CDR3 totals 14 residues. The V and J ends lost 3 bases and 3 bases, in that order; junction bases with no gene match: 5. The CDR3 protein is CASSSGTADTEAFF. CDR3 coding DNA: TGTGCCAGCAGCTCCGGGACAGCGGACACTGAAGCTTTCTTT.

The rearrangement joins TRBV9 to TRBJ1-1; 7 bases are shared with TRBD1. The CDR3 runs 15 residues. Germline trimming cut 0 bases from V and 1 base from J; bases unmatched to any gene: 3. Per germline, CDR1 SGDLS and CDR2 YYNGEE. CDR3 sequence reads: CASSVVEGANTEAFF. The DNA of the CDR3 is TGTGCCAGCAGCGTAGTTGAGGGGGCGAACACTGAAGCTTTCTTT.